The rows below give T cell receptor beta chains drawn from one sample of a study of response to subunit inactivated influenza vaccine. TCRdb ran MiXCR on the RT-PCR reads and lists one entry per CDR3 protein. The data hold hundreds of thousands of distinct CDR3 sequences, with around 13% observed a single time. The sample in question was PBMCs from blood, obtained approximately 15 days before vaccination. These receptor sequences come from a man aged 45 to 65 who received an inactivated influenza vaccine. Both conserved end residues are part of each CDR3. D genes are given only for firm matches. Clone size is given for some rows only: seen once, a few or many times, or a class if the clone is expanded.

CDR3: CASSLRRTLNTGELFF
DNA: TGTGCCAGCAGCTTACGGCGGACCCTGAACACCGGGGAGCTGTTTTTT
V: TRBV7-2
J: TRBJ2-2
size: -
D: -

CDR3: CASRIGVNTEAFF
DNA: TGTGCCAGCAGGATAGGAGTGAACACTGAAGCTTTCTTT
V: TRBV28
J: TRBJ1-1
size: once
D: -

CDR3: CSATKQMNTEAFF
DNA: TGCAGTGCGACAAAACAGATGAACACTGAAGCTTTCTTT
V: TRBV20-1
J: TRBJ1-1
size: many
D: -

CDR3: CASSNSKETQYF
DNA: TGTGCCAGCAGTAACAGCAAAGAGACCCAGTACTTC
V: TRBV6-2/TRBV6-3
J: TRBJ2-5
size: few
D: -

CDR3: CASSEQDYGYTF
DNA: TGCGCCAGCAGCGAACAGGACTATGGCTACACCTTC
V: TRBV5-1
J: TRBJ1-2
size: -
D: -

CDR3: CASSPTSGPYEQYF
DNA: TGTGCCAGCAGTCCGACTAGCGGGCCTTACGAGCAGTACTTC
V: TRBV2
J: TRBJ2-7
size: -
D: TRBD2

CDR3: CASILRLAGLNNEQFF
DNA: TGTGCCAGCATCCTCAGACTAGCGGGACTGAACAATGAGCAGTTCTTC
V: TRBV2
J: TRBJ2-1
size: -
D: TRBD2

CDR3: CSVDRLAGGLDTQYF
DNA: TGCAGCGTTGATCGCCTAGCGGGGGGGTTGGATACGCAGTATTTT
V: TRBV29-1
J: TRBJ2-3
size: -
D: TRBD2

CDR3: CASSNLGAYQETQYF
DNA: TGTGCCAGCAGCAACCTAGGAGCGTACCAAGAGACCCAGTACTTC
V: TRBV7-2
J: TRBJ2-5
size: -
D: -

CDR3: CASSLGGTSNIQYF
DNA: TGTGCCAGCAGCCTAGGTGGGACGAGCAACATTCAGTACTTC
V: TRBV6-1
J: TRBJ2-4
size: few
D: -

CDR3: CASSSTSGSNAQYF
DNA: TGTGCCAGCAGCTCGACTAGCGGGAGTAATGCGCAGTACTTC
V: TRBV7-2
J: TRBJ2-7
size: few
D: TRBD2

CDR3: CASSLYRDSNQPQHF
DNA: TGTGCCAGCAGCTTATACCGCGACAGCAATCAGCCCCAGCATTTT
V: TRBV7-2
J: TRBJ1-5
size: few
D: -

CDR3: CASRLRSNQPQHF
DNA: TGTGCCAGCAGACTACGGAGCAATCAGCCCCAGCATTTT
V: TRBV27
J: TRBJ1-5
size: -
D: -

CDR3: CASSYSSGQTLRAQYF
DNA: TGTGCCAGCAGTTACTCGAGCGGACAGACTCTACGAGCGCAGTACTTC
V: TRBV6-5
J: TRBJ2-7
size: few
D: -

CDR3: CASSLDPTLLYEQYF
DNA: TGCGCCAGCAGCTTGGATCCGACTCTCCTCTACGAGCAGTACTTC
V: TRBV5-1
J: TRBJ2-7
size: -
D: -

CDR3: CAISDTGPGNTEAFF
DNA: TGTGCCATCAGTGATACCGGGCCCGGGAACACTGAAGCTTTCTTT
V: TRBV10-3
J: TRBJ1-1
size: -
D: -

CDR3: CSAILAGLFYEQYF
DNA: TGCAGTGCTATCCTAGCGGGTCTCTTCTACGAGCAGTACTTC
V: TRBV20-1
J: TRBJ2-7
size: -
D: TRBD2

CDR3: CASSPAKISGRDSYNEQFF
DNA: TGCGCCAGCAGCCCGGCGAAGATTAGCGGGAGGGACTCCTACAATGAGCAGTTCTTC
V: TRBV4-3
J: TRBJ2-1
size: -
D: TRBD2

CDR3: CASSLSDGGEYEQYF
DNA: TGTGCCAGCAGCTTATCGGATGGGGGGGAATACGAGCAGTACTTC
V: TRBV11-2
J: TRBJ2-7
size: -
D: TRBD2

CDR3: CASSYETSGGERDTQYF
DNA: TGTGCCAGCAGTTACGAGACTAGCGGAGGAGAGAGAGATACGCAGTATTTT
V: TRBV6-5
J: TRBJ2-3
size: many
D: TRBD2

CDR3: CSARFRNTQYF
DNA: TGCAGTGCTAGATTTAGGAATACGCAGTATTTT
V: TRBV20-1
J: TRBJ2-3
size: few
D: -

CDR3: CASTASGTADGYTF
DNA: TGTGCCAGCACGGCCTCCGGGACAGCTGATGGCTACACCTTC
V: TRBV25-1
J: TRBJ1-2
size: -
D: TRBD1

CDR3: CASSTTPNTEAFF
DNA: TGTGCCAGCAGCACCACACCGAACACTGAAGCTTTCTTT
V: TRBV5-5
J: TRBJ1-1
size: few
D: -

CDR3: CASSSQDEQYF
DNA: TGTGCCAGCAGTTCGCAGGACGAGCAGTACTTC
V: TRBV28
J: TRBJ2-7
size: -
D: -

CDR3: CAISDLVGETQYF
DNA: TGTGCCATCAGTGACCTAGTGGGAGAGACCCAGTACTTC
V: TRBV10-3
J: TRBJ2-5
size: -
D: -

CDR3: CASSFQVRKETQYF
DNA: TGTGCCAGCAGTTTCCAGGTTAGGAAAGAGACCCAGTACTTC
V: TRBV12-3/TRBV12-4
J: TRBJ2-5
size: -
D: -

CDR3: CASSPEWGPADTQYF
DNA: TGTGCCAGCAGTCCGGAGTGGGGGCCAGCAGATACGCAGTATTTT
V: TRBV27
J: TRBJ2-3
size: few
D: -

CDR3: CASSSGQGGANVLTF
DNA: TGTGCCAGCAGTTCGGGACAGGGAGGGGCCAACGTCCTGACTTTC
V: TRBV27
J: TRBJ2-6
size: -
D: TRBD1

CDR3: CAISALQETQYF
DNA: TGTGCCATCAGTGCGTTGCAAGAGACCCAGTACTTC
V: TRBV10-3
J: TRBJ2-5
size: few
D: -

CDR3: CASSFAYGSNEQFF
DNA: TGTGCCAGCAGTTTCGCCTACGGGAGCAATGAGCAGTTCTTC
V: TRBV28
J: TRBJ2-1
size: few
D: -

CDR3: CATSRVNEQFF
DNA: TGTGCCACCAGCAGAGTAAATGAGCAGTTCTTC
V: TRBV15
J: TRBJ2-1
size: many
D: -

CDR3: CATSRDWGGIYEQYF
DNA: TGTGCCACCAGCAGAGATTGGGGCGGAATCTACGAGCAGTACTTC
V: TRBV15
J: TRBJ2-7
size: -
D: -

CDR3: CSAQETQYF
DNA: TGCAGTGCGCAAGAGACCCAGTACTTC
V: TRBV20-1
J: TRBJ2-5
size: few
D: -

CDR3: CASSQPTAYNEQFF
DNA: TGCGCCAGCAGTCAACCGACAGCGTACAATGAGCAGTTCTTC
V: TRBV23-1
J: TRBJ2-1
size: -
D: -

CDR3: CASSPVSTRENTEAFF
DNA: TGTGCCAGCAGTCCTGTCTCCACTAGGGAGAACACTGAAGCTTTCTTT
V: TRBV12-3/TRBV12-4
J: TRBJ1-1
size: -
D: -

CDR3: CASSLESRDTQYF
DNA: TGCGCCAGCAGCTTGGAAAGTAGAGATACGCAGTATTTT
V: TRBV5-1
J: TRBJ2-3
size: -
D: -

CDR3: CASSSTGLIAEAFF
DNA: TGTGCCAGCAGTTCCACAGGGCTTATCGCTGAAGCTTTCTTT
V: TRBV28
J: TRBJ1-1
size: -
D: -

CDR3: CASSLGAAGNTIYF
DNA: TGTGCCAGCAGTTTAGGGGCGGCTGGAAACACCATATATTTT
V: TRBV12-3/TRBV12-4
J: TRBJ1-3
size: many
D: -

CDR3: CASSLGRESGDTQYF
DNA: TGTGCCAGCAGTTTAGGGCGGGAGTCCGGAGATACGCAGTATTTT
V: TRBV28
J: TRBJ2-3
size: few
D: TRBD2

CDR3: CASSSTAGGSYEQYF
DNA: TGTGCCAGCAGCTCGACAGCGGGGGGCTCCTACGAGCAGTACTTC
V: TRBV9
J: TRBJ2-7
size: -
D: TRBD2

CDR3: CTGVLNNEQFF
DNA: TGTACGGGGGTGCTTAACAATGAGCAGTTCTTC
V: TRBV7-9
J: TRBJ2-1
size: -
D: -

CDR3: CASSFNREETQYF
DNA: TGTGCCAGCAGCTTTAACAGGGAGGAGACCCAGTACTTC
V: TRBV7-2
J: TRBJ2-5
size: few
D: -

CDR3: CASSHHPRQPNYGYTF
DNA: TGTGCCAGCAGTCACCATCCTAGGCAGCCTAACTATGGCTACACCTTC
V: TRBV6-5
J: TRBJ1-2
size: few
D: -

CDR3: CASSIGTGTSYEQYF
DNA: TGCGCCAGCAGCATCGGGACAGGGACTTCCTACGAGCAGTACTTC
V: TRBV5-1
J: TRBJ2-7
size: -
D: TRBD1

CDR3: CASSAQDWYQETQYF
DNA: TGTGCCAGCAGTGCGCAGGATTGGTACCAAGAGACCCAGTACTTC
V: TRBV25-1
J: TRBJ2-5
size: few
D: -

CDR3: CASSLRTGSAYNEQFF
DNA: TGTGCCAGCAGTTTAAGGACAGGGAGTGCTTACAATGAGCAGTTCTTC
V: TRBV12-3/TRBV12-4
J: TRBJ2-1
size: few
D: TRBD1

CDR3: CATSDLRSGVPNNEQFF
DNA: TGTGCCACCAGTGATTTGAGGTCGGGAGTACCCAACAATGAGCAGTTCTTC
V: TRBV24-1
J: TRBJ2-1
size: -
D: -

CDR3: CSVETLSSYEQYF
DNA: TGCAGCGTTGAAACATTGAGCTCCTACGAGCAGTACTTC
V: TRBV29-1
J: TRBJ2-7
size: few
D: -

CDR3: CASTLGHGQPQHF
DNA: TGTGCCAGCACTTTGGGTCACGGTCAGCCCCAGCATTTT
V: TRBV2
J: TRBJ1-5
size: -
D: -

CDR3: CASSQGGGGIAEAFF
DNA: TGCGCCAGCAGCCAAGGGGGGGGAGGCATCGCTGAAGCTTTCTTT
V: TRBV4-3
J: TRBJ1-1
size: few
D: -

CDR3: CASSLGVGMADTQYF
DNA: TGTGCCAGCAGTTTAGGGGTGGGGATGGCGGATACGCAGTATTTT
V: TRBV28
J: TRBJ2-3
size: -
D: -

CDR3: CATSTGSLAGELFF
DNA: TGTGCCACCTCGACAGGTTCATTGGCCGGGGAGCTGTTTTTT
V: TRBV24-1
J: TRBJ2-2
size: few
D: -

CDR3: CASSQHLAGGASYNEQFF
DNA: TGCGCCAGCAGCCAACATTTAGCGGGAGGGGCCTCCTACAATGAGCAGTTCTTC
V: TRBV4-3
J: TRBJ2-1
size: -
D: TRBD2

CDR3: CASTQGLSSWRDTQYF
DNA: TGTGCCAGCACCCAGGGGCTCTCTAGTTGGAGGGATACGCAGTATTTT
V: TRBV9
J: TRBJ2-3
size: -
D: -

CDR3: CASAWDRLSEETQYF
DNA: TGTGCCAGCGCGTGGGACCGCCTGTCAGAAGAGACCCAGTACTTC
V: TRBV27
J: TRBJ2-5
size: few
D: -

CDR3: CASSPIGGVSLAGASGELFF
DNA: TGTGCCAGCAGCCCCATTGGGGGCGTAAGCCTAGCGGGAGCTTCCGGGGAGCTGTTTTTT
V: TRBV11-1
J: TRBJ2-2
size: few
D: TRBD2

CDR3: CASSLVPSGTDTQYF
DNA: TGTGCCAGCAGCTTAGTTCCTTCAGGAACAGATACGCAGTATTTT
V: TRBV7-2
J: TRBJ2-3
size: -
D: -